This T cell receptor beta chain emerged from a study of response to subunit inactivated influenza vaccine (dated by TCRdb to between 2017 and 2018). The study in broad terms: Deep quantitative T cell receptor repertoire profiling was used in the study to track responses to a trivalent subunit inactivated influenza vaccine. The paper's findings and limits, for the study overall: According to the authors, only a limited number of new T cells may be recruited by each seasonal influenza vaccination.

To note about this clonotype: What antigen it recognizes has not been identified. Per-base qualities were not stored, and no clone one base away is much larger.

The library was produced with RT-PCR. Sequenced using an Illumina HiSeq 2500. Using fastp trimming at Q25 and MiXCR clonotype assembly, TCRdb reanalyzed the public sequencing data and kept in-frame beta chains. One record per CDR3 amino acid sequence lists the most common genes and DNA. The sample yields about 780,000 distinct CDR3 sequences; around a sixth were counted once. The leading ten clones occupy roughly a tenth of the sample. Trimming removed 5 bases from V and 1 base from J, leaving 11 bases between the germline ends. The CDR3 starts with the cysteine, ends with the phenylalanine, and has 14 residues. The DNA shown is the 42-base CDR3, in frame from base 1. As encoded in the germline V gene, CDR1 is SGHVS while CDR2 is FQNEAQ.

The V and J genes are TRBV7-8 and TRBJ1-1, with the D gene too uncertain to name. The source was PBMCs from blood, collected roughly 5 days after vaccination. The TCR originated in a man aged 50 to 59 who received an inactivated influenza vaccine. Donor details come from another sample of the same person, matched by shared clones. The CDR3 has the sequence CASSPRRANTEAFF. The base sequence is TGTGCCAGCAGCCCACGTCGCGCGAACACTGAAGCTTTCTTT.